This record concerns one T cell receptor (beta chain) sequence. Its antigen is as yet unknown. Each CDR3 protein is one row after TCRdb ran MiXCR on the multiplex PCR reads. The profile shows approximately 8,000 distinct CDR3 sequences, over 60% of them singletons. The data derive from a study of breast tumors, draining lymph nodes, adjacent tissues. General study findings and limits: Compared with lymph nodes, tumors were less diverse; compared with nontumor tissue, more. The lymph node origin of tumor T cells was framed as consistent with a hypothesis, not demonstrated.

Sequencing was performed on tumor-adjacent breast tissue. The source of this sequence is a female donor with breast cancer. Some clones in this sample may be carry-over from other donors' samples.

In nucleotides, the CDR3 is TGCGCCAGCAGCTTGGGACTTACTAAACAAGAGACCCAGTACTTC. Translating it yields CASSLGLTKQETQYF. The chain recombines TRBV5-1 with TRBJ2-5; D ambiguous. There are 15 residues in the CDR3. Per germline, CDR1 SGHRS and CDR2 YFSETQ. The V and J ends lost 0 bases and 2 bases respectively, with 11 bases between them.